This TCR beta chain was obtained from a study of shared clonotypes between healthy human individuals. Study-wide context: A few men and a couple of women, aged 18 to 49, were donors.

After removal of 6 bases from V and 5 bases from J, the junction contained 9 bases not matched to a gene. This CDR3 region has 14 residues. From germline, CDR1 is MNHEY and CDR2 SMNVEV (reference sequence). Terminally differentiated effector memory CD45RA+ cells were excluded from the naive CD8 cells, which were CD45RO-negative and positively selected for CCR7. Sequencing used immunoSEQ multiplex PCR; TCRdb keeps in-frame clones, though not all of them. Found here are about 2,200,000 clones, 93% of them singletons; the top ten hold under 2%. The chain links TRBV27 to TRBJ2-7; 8 bases are shared with TRBD1. The TCR originated in a man between 18 and 35 years old in good health. Some clones in this sample may be carry-over from other donors' samples. Material for sequencing was naive CD8+ T cells from PBMCs. The CDR3 region has the DNA TGTGCCAGCAGCCCCCGCAGGGGGCGCGACGAGCAGTACTTC. Protein product: CASSPRRGRDEQYF.